This TCR beta chain was recovered during a study of T cells in localized non-small cell lung cancer. Points from the study as a whole: T cell clonality was highest in uninvolved adjacent lung, above tumor.

Assay used: immunoSEQ multiplex PCR; TCRdb lists only in-frame clones, some missing. Among just over 20,000 clones, 70% to 90% were seen once, and the ten largest hold around 15%. The germline V gene has CDR1 MNHEY and CDR2 SVGAGI. The V gene end was trimmed by 5 bases and the J gene end by 6 bases; junction bases not matched to a gene: 9. The CDR3 totals 15 residues. With regard to this clone: Its antigen remains unknown.

The source of this sequence is a woman aged 35-70 years with stage II squamous cell lung carcinoma. V and J are TRBV6-5 and TRBJ1-1, with 10 nucleotides matching TRBD1. The starting material was PBMCs, obtained before any cancer treatment. CDR3 region: CASSQAGQGSAEAFF. CDR3 nucleotide sequence: TGTGCCAGCAGTCAGGCGGGACAGGGGAGCGCTGAAGCTTTCTTT.